These 30 T cell receptor beta chains came from one sample sequenced in a study of T cell changes during pregnancy in multiple sclerosis. Assay used: immunoSEQ multiplex PCR; TCRdb lists only in-frame clones, some missing. This sample carries tens of thousands of clones, 85% to 95% of them seen once, and the ten largest clones take less than 5.5%. The specimen comprised CD8+ T cells from peripheral blood mononuclear cells, sampled before pregnancy. The receptors were gathered from a female donor with multiple sclerosis, enrolled in a pregnancy study.

With regard to this clone: At one boundary the junction diverges from the germline segment, which might be a read error. The V and J genes are TRBV6-4 and TRBJ2-1, with D maybe TRBD2 (6 bases). In germline, CDR1 is MRHNA, CDR2 SNTAGT. The CDR3 sequence is 13 residues long. DNA of the CDR3: TGTGCCAGCAGGCGGGACTCCAACAATGAGCAGTTCTTC. Amino acids: CASRRDSNNEQFF.

The chain carries TRBV27 and TRBJ2-7; 7 nucleotides match TRBD1. The CDR3 sequence is 15 residues long. With V trimmed by 3 bases and J by 2 bases, 7 bases remained unmatched. Germline V gene lookup returns CDR1 MNHEY and CDR2 SMNVEV (reference sequence). CDR3 loop: CASSLTGLLTYEQYF. CDR3 sequence (DNA): TGTGCCAGCAGTTTGACAGGGCTCTTGACCTACGAGCAGTACTTC.

CDR3: CASSEAASSYNEQFF. CDR3 DNA: TGTGCCAGCAGTGAAGCGGCTAGCTCCTACAATGAGCAGTTCTTC. The rearrangement links TRBV2 to TRBJ2-1; D unclear. Germline V gene data show CDR1 as SNHLY and CDR2 as FYNNEI. V lost 0 bases and J lost 0, with 6 bases in between. The CDR3 runs 15 residues.

The chain employs TRBV9 and TRBJ2-2; 8 bases are shared with TRBD1. This CDR3 has 15 amino acids. Germline V gene lookup returns CDR1 SGDLS and CDR2 YYNGEE. Germline trimming cut 3 bases from V and 6 bases from J; bases unmatched to any gene: 7. Here the CDR3 DNA reads TGTGCCAGCAGCGCCGAAGGACAGGGCTCCGGGGAGCTGTTTTTT. Its translation is CASSAEGQGSGELFF.

This clone was detected only once. V is TRBV11-1 and J is TRBJ2-1, with 13 bases lining up with TRBD2. J lost 9 bases, V lost 0 bases, and 11 bases had no gene match. CDR1 is SGHAT and CDR2 is FQDESV in the germline V gene (reference sequence). This CDR3 contains 18 residues. CDR3 in DNA: TGTGCCAGCAGCTTAGCGCTAAGGACTAGCGGGAGTTATGGTGAGCAGTTCTTC. Protein product: CASSLALRTSGSYGEQFF.

V gene TRBV27 combines with J gene TRBJ2-7, with D tentatively TRBD1 (6 bases). Trimming removed 0 bases at V and 3 bases at J, with 6 bases between. CDR3 length equals 13 residues. The V gene's germline CDR1 is MNHEY and CDR2 SMNVEV (reference sequence). CDR3 nucleotides: TGTGCCAGCAGTTTATCGGACAGCTACGAGCAGTACTTC. It yields the protein CASSLSDSYEQYF.

The V call is TRBV6-4, the J call TRBJ2-3; perhaps TRBD2 as D (6 bases). The CDR3 has 14 residues. CDR1 and CDR2 from the germline V gene are MRHNA and SNTAGT. The ends were cut back, 2 bases at V and 0 bases at J, with 6 bases in the middle. The DNA for the CDR3 is TGTGCCAGCAGTGACGGGACTAGCACAGATACGCAGTATTTT. It specifies CASSDGTSTDTQYF.

The V call is TRBV7-9, the J call TRBJ2-7, with D perhaps matching TRBD2 (6 bases). There are 15 residues in the CDR3. CDR1 and CDR2 from the germline V gene are SEHNR and FQNEAQ (reference sequence). With 4 bases removed from V and 2 bases from J, the gap between germline ends came to 15 bases. The CDR3 protein is CASSYPSGPAYEQYF. CDR3 bases: TGTGCCAGCAGCTACCCCAGCGGGCCCGCCTACGAGCAGTACTTC.

The gene calls are TRBV7-6 and TRBJ1-1; D gene ambiguous. In germline, CDR1 is SGHVS, CDR2 FNYEAQ. This CDR3 has 10 residues. V dropped 10 bases and J dropped 2 bases, with 5 bases sitting between them. CDR3 DNA: TGTGCCACCTCTAACACTGAAGCTTTCTTT. This translates into CATSNTEAFF.

The V and J genes are TRBV27 and TRBJ2-7; 10 bases line up with TRBD1. The CDR3 runs to 15 residues. J lost 4 bases, V lost 2 bases, and 5 bases had no gene match. Per the germline V gene, CDR1 is MNHEY and CDR2 is SMNVEV (reference sequence). The CDR3 spells CASSLGGTGVYEQYF. CDR3 nucleotides: TGTGCCAGCAGTTTAGGTGGGACAGGGGTATACGAGCAGTACTTC.

The chain uses TRBV9 and TRBJ2-5; D may be TRBD1 (6 bases). V was pared by 4 bases and J by 2 bases, with 15 bases between. CDR3 length: 15 residues. The germline CDR1 and CDR2 sequences are SGDLS and YYNGEE. Here the CDR3 reads CASSPIGQSQETQYF. CDR3 nucleotides: TGTGCCAGCAGCCCAATAGGACAGTCGCAAGAGACCCAGTACTTC.

V gene TRBV19 combines with J gene TRBJ2-1; 10 bases line up with TRBD2. V lost 5 bases to trimming and J lost 12 bases; unmatched junction nucleotides: 7. The V gene's germline CDR1 is LNHDA and CDR2 SQIVND (reference sequence). The CDR3 consists of 13 residues. As DNA, the CDR3 is TGTGCCAGTAGTGCCGGGACTAGCGTTCCGCAGTTCTTC. It is translated as CASSAGTSVPQFF.

The gene calls are TRBV6-1 and TRBJ2-7, with TRBD2 identical over 8 bases. Germline assignment: CDR1 MNHNS and CDR2 SASEGT. Trimming removed 7 bases from V and 5 bases from J; junction bases left unmatched: 7. There are 13 residues in the CDR3. CDR3 DNA: TGTGCCAGCATCGGGGGGGGTCCCCACGAGCAGTACTTC. This codes for CASIGGGPHEQYF.

The rearrangement links TRBV19 to TRBJ2-7; 8 bases map to TRBD2. This CDR3 region has 14 residues. Trimming took 5 bases from V and 2 from J; bases not matched to a gene: 5. Germline assignment: CDR1 LNHDA and CDR2 SQIVND (reference sequence). The CDR3 sequence: CASSPGGGTYEQYF. CDR3 DNA sequence: TGTGCCAGTAGTCCCGGGGGGGGGACCTACGAGCAGTACTTC.

The CDR3 is CASSLSLAGSYNEQFF. For the CDR3, the DNA is TGTGCCAGCAGTTTATCCCTAGCGGGTTCCTACAATGAGCAGTTCTTC. This chain links TRBV27 with TRBJ2-1, with TRBD2 identical over 8 bases. The junction had 2 bases not matched to a gene; V was cut back by 0 bases and J by 1 base. Germline CDR1 MNHEY, CDR2 SMNVEV (reference sequence). CDR3 length: 16 residues.

This clone came up once. The chain couples TRBV19 to TRBJ1-3; D is ambiguous. Germline V gives CDR1 LNHDA, CDR2 SQIVND (reference sequence). Between the trimmed V and J ends, which lost 3 bases and 3 bases, there was a span of 9 bases. CDR3 length: 14 residues. The CDR3 nucleotides read TGTGCCAGTAGTATGTGGCCCGATGGAAACACCATATATTTT. It translates to CASSMWPDGNTIYF. Full variable domain (rest looked up from reference TRBV19 and TRBJ1-3): DGGITQSPKYLFRKEGQNVTLSCEQNLNHDAMYWYRQDPGQGLRLIYYSQIVNDFQKGDIAEGYSVSREKKESFPLTVTSAQKNPTAFYLCASSMWPDGNTIYFGEGSWLTVV.

The chain links TRBV27 to TRBJ2-7, with a weak D call TRBD2 (5 bases). This CDR3 region has 12 residues. The ends were cut back, 8 bases at V and 1 base at J, with 9 bases in the middle. Germline V gene data show CDR1 as MNHEY and CDR2 as SMNVEV (reference sequence). The CDR3 sequence: CASREGSYEQYF. CDR3 coding DNA: TGTGCCAGCCGAGAGGGTTCCTACGAGCAGTACTTC.

This clone has only one observation. CDR3 protein: CASSEAEAGYEQYF. CDR3 DNA sequence: TGTGCCAGCAGTGAAGCCGAAGCGGGCTACGAGCAGTACTTC. This chain joins TRBV2 and TRBJ2-7; D is possibly TRBD2 (6 bases). V was shortened by 0 bases and J by 3 bases, with 9 bases between the two germline ends. Germline values: CDR1 SNHLY, CDR2 FYNNEI. This CDR3 spans 14 amino acids.

The chain couples TRBV30 to TRBJ2-7, with 8 bases identical to TRBD1. Trimming cost V 1 base and J 3 bases; bases outside gene matches: 14. This CDR3 contains 17 residues. Germline assignment: CDR1 GTSNPN and CDR2 SVGIG (reference sequence). The DNA of the CDR3 is TGTGCCTGGAGTGGAGTTTTGAAGACAGGGGCTAACTACGAGCAGTACTTC. Its translation: CAWSGVLKTGANYEQYF.

The V gene is TRBV5-5, the J gene TRBJ2-7; the D gene is possibly TRBD2 (6 bases). With 3 bases removed from V and 5 bases from J, the gap between germline ends came to 15 bases. In germline, CDR1 is SGHKS, CDR2 YYEKEE (reference sequence). The CDR3 length is 14 residues. The CDR3 region has the DNA TGTGCCAGCAGCTGGGGGGATAGCCTCAACGAGCAGTACTTC. It specifies CASSWGDSLNEQYF.

This chain connects TRBV7-9 to TRBJ2-3; TRBD1 is a possible D gene (5 bases). V was clipped by 5 bases and J by 0 bases, with 18 bases between them. CDR1 and CDR2 (germline): SEHNR, FQNEAQ (reference sequence). This CDR3 has 17 residues. CDR3 residues: CASSGQTRATSTDTQYF. CDR3 bases: TGTGCCAGCAGCGGACAAACCAGAGCGACTAGCACAGATACGCAGTATTTT.

The rearrangement links TRBV14 to TRBJ2-7, with 8 bases lining up with TRBD1. With V trimmed by 3 bases and J by 3 bases, 7 bases remained unmatched. CDR1 is SGHDN and CDR2 is FVKESK in the germline V gene. The CDR3 covers 15 residues. Here the CDR3 DNA reads TGTGCCAGCAGCCACCCTCGGACAGGGAACTACGAGCAGTACTTC. It codes for CASSHPRTGNYEQYF.

Concerning this clone: It is likely a read error, because the conserved phenylalanine at the end of the CDR3 is missing. The limits of the CDR3 on the DNA are not certain, so only TCRdb's listed CDR3 is given. This rearrangement joins TRBV28 to TRBJ2-7; the table's D call of TRBD1 was not tested on the DNA. The CDR3 is 14 residues long, counting both termini. CDR1 is MDHEN and CDR2 is SYDVKM in the germline V gene. The CDR3 spells CASSLCVGQCPPIL.

The V and J genes are TRBV19 and TRBJ1-5; TRBD1 is a possible D gene (6 bases). The CDR3 loop spans 18 amino acids. V lost 2 bases and J 2 bases, leaving 19 bases between the germline ends. Per germline, CDR1 LNHDA and CDR2 SQIVND (reference sequence). CDR3 residues: CASSIRPGAGEGNQPQHF. The CDR3 region has the DNA TGTGCCAGTAGTATAAGGCCAGGGGCAGGGGAAGGCAATCAGCCCCAGCATTTT.

V gene TRBV29-1 combines with J gene TRBJ2-2; 7 positions agree with TRBD2. Per germline, CDR1 SQVTM and CDR2 ANQGSEA. Trimming took 5 bases from V and 1 from J; bases not matched to a gene: 1. The CDR3 is 13 residues long. CDR3 sequence (DNA): TGCAGCGTTTTAGCGGGGAACACCGGGGAGCTGTTTTTT. Protein: CSVLAGNTGELFF.

The chain has TRBV19 and TRBJ1-5; a weak D match, TRBD1 (5 bases). Per germline, CDR1 LNHDA and CDR2 SQIVND (reference sequence). V lost 7 bases, J lost 5 bases, and 9 bases lay in between. This CDR3 is built from 12 residues. The DNA for the CDR3 is TGTGCCAGTATCGGACAATATCAGCCCCAGCATTTT. It yields the protein CASIGQYQPQHF.

The rearrangement uses TRBV15 and TRBJ1-1, with D possibly being TRBD1 (5 bases). V gave up 3 bases and J gave up 0 bases, with 11 bases separating them. Per germline, CDR1 LNHNV and CDR2 YYDKDF (reference sequence). The CDR3 runs to 15 residues. The CDR3 here is CATSSRRELNTEAFF. The CDR3 DNA sequence: TGTGCCACCAGCAGTCGCAGGGAATTGAACACTGAAGCTTTCTTT.

J is TRBJ2-7 and V is TRBV5-5; possibly TRBD2 for D (5 bases). V lost 6 bases to trimming and J lost 1 base, with 14 bases between them. This CDR3 is 14 amino acids long. Germline values: CDR1 SGHKS, CDR2 YYEKEE (reference sequence). CDR3 nucleotide sequence: TGTGCCAGCACCACGGACTGGACGTCCTACGAGCAGTACTTC. As protein: CASTTDWTSYEQYF.

The J gene is TRBJ1-2, the V gene TRBV10-3; tentative D call: TRBD1 (5 bases). With 7 bases removed from V and 5 bases from J, the gap between germline ends came to 14 bases. CDR3 length: 13 residues. Per the germline V gene, CDR1 is ENHRY and CDR2 is SYGVKD. CDR3 in DNA: TGTGCCATCACAAGCCAGGGAAGTTATGGCTACACCTTC. This encodes CAITSQGSYGYTF.

This chain uses TRBV27 with TRBJ2-2, with D tentatively TRBD2 (5 bases). V shed 3 bases and J shed 1 base, with 9 bases lying between them. In germline, CDR1 is MNHEY, CDR2 SMNVEV (reference sequence). The CDR3 runs 15 residues. The CDR3 reads CASSFGLLNTGELFF. In DNA, the CDR3 is TGTGCCAGCAGTTTCGGACTTCTGAACACCGGGGAGCTGTTTTTT.